The present T cell receptor beta chain was sequenced within a study of Ad26.COV2.S vaccination and SARS-CoV-2 variants. On the study more broadly: In the study, Ad26.COV2.S was injected intramuscularly once, or twice 56 days apart.

The treatment denotes: some 20 received Ad26.COV2.S at low or high dose, single or two shots; 5 received placebo; per-sample allocation not given. Sampling was performed 63 days after the first vaccine or placebo injection. Study findings and constraints: Total T cell responses were possibly underestimated by TCR breadth and depth analyses.

The junction had 7 bases not matched to a gene; V was cut back by 6 bases and J by 4 bases. The germline CDR1 and CDR2 sequences are MNHNY and SVGAGI (reference sequence). The CDR3 extends over 15 amino acids. The method was immunoSEQ multiplex PCR; TCRdb's version includes in-frame clones alone and lacks a portion of them. The sample lists roughly 400,000 clones, 80% to 95% occurring once. As regards this clone: Its antigen is still unknown.

This sequence originates from a person aged 18-65 years who received the Ad26.COV2.S COVID-19 vaccine or a placebo. The gene calls are TRBV6-6 and TRBJ1-3; 9 nucleotides match TRBD1. The sequencing here drew on peripheral blood, taken in a trial of Ad26.COV2.S vaccine versus placebo. CDR3 nucleotide sequence: TGTGCCAGCAGGACGACAGGGGGGACGGGAAACACCATATATTTT. Its translation is CASRTTGGTGNTIYF.